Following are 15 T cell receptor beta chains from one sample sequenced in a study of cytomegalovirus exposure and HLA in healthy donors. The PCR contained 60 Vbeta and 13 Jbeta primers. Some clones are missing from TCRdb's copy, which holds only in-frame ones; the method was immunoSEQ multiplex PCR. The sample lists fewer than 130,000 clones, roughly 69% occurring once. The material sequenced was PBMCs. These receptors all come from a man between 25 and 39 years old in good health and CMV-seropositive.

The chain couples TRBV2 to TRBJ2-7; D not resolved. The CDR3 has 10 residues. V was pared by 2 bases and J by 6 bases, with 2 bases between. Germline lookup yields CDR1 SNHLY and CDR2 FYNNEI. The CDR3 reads CASSELEQYF. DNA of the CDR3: TGTGCCAGCAGTGAACTCGAGCAGTACTTC.

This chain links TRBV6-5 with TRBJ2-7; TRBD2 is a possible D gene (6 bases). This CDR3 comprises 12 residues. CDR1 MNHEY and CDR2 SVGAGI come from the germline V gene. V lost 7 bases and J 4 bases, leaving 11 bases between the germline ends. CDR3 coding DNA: TGTGCCAGCACGGGGGATTTTTACGAGCAGTACTTC. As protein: CASTGDFYEQYF.

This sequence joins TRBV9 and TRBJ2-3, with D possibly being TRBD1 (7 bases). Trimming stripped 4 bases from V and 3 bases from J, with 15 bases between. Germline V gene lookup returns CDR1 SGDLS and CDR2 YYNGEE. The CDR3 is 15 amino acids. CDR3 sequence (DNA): TGTGCCAGCAGCCAGGGGGGCCCCCCAACAGATACGCAGTATTTT. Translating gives CASSQGGPPTDTQYF.

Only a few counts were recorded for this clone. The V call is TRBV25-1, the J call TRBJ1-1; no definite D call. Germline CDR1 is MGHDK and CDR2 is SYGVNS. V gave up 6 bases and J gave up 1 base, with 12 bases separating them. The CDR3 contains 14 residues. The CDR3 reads CASSPLQENTEAFF. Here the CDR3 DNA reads TGTGCCAGCAGCCCATTGCAGGAGAACACTGAAGCTTTCTTT.

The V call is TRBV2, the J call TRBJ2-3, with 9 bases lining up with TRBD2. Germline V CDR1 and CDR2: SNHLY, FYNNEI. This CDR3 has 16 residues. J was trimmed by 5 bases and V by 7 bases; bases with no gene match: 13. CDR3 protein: CASTRSLSGGRDTQYF. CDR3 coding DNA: TGTGCCAGCACTCGTTCTTTGAGCGGGGGGAGAGATACGCAGTATTTT. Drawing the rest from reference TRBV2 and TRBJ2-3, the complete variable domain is EPEVTQTPSHQVTQMGQEVILRCVPISNHLYFYWYRQILGQKVEFLVSFYNNEISEKSEIFDDQFSVERPDGSNFTLKIRSTKLEDSAMYFCASTRSLSGGRDTQYFGPGTRLTVL.

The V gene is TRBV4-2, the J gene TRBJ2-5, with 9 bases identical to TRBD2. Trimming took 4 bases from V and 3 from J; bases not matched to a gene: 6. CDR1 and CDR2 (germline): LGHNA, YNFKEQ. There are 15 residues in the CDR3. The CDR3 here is CASSPLAGGEETQYF. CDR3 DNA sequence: TGTGCCAGCAGCCCTCTGGCGGGGGGGGAAGAGACCCAGTACTTC.

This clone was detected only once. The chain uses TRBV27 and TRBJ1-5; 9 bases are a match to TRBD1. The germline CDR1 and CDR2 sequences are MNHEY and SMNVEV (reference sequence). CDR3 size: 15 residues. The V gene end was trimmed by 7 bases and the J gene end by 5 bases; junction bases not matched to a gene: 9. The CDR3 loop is CASTKTGGSYQPQHF. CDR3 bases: TGTGCCAGCACCAAAACAGGGGGCTCGTATCAGCCCCAGCATTTT.

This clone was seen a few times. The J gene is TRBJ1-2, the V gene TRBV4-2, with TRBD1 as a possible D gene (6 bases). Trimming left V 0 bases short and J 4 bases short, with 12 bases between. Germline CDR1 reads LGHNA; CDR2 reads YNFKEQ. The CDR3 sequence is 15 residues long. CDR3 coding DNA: TGTGCCAGCAGCCAAGAACCAGAAGGGGGCTATGGCTACACCTTC. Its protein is CASSQEPEGGYGYTF.

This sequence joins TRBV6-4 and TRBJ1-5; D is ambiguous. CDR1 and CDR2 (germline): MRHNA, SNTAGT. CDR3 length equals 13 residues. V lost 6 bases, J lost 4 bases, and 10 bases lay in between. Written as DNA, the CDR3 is TGTGCCAGCAGCCCCCAGGCGAATCAGCCCCAGCATTTT. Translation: CASSPQANQPQHF.

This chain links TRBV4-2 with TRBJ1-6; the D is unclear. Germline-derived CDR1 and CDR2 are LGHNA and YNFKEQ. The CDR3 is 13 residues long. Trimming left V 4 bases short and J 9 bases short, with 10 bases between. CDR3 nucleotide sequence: TGTGCCAGCAGCCGCGCGGAGGGTTCACCCCTCCACTTT. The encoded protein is CASSRAEGSPLHF.

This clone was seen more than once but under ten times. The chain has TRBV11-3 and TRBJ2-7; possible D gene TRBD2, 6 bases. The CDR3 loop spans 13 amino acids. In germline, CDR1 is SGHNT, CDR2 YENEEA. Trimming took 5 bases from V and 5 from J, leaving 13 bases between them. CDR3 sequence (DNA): TGTGCCAGCAGCCTTGGAGGGGACCACGAGCAGTACTTC. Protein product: CASSLGGDHEQYF.

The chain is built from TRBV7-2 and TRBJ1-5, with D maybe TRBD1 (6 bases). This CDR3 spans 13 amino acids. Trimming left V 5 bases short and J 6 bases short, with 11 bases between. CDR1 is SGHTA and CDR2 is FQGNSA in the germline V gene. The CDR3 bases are TGTGCCAGCAGCACCCAGGGGTTTCAGCCCCAGCATTTT. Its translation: CASSTQGFQPQHF. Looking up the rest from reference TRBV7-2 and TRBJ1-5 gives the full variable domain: GAGVSQSPSNKVTEKGKDVELRCDPISGHTALYWYRQSLGQGLEFLIYFQGNSAPDKSGLPSDRFSAERTGGSVSTLTIQRTQQEDSAVYLCASSTQGFQPQHFGDGTRLSIL.

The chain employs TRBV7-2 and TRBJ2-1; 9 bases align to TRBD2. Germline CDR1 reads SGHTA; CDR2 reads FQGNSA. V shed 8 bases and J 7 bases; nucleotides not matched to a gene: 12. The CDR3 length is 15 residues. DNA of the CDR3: TGTGCCAGCCTCTCGACTAGCGGCTTGGTGAATGAGCAGTTCTTC. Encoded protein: CASLSTSGLVNEQFF. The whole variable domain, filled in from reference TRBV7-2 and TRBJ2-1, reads GAGVSQSPSNKVTEKGKDVELRCDPISGHTALYWYRQSLGQGLEFLIYFQGNSAPDKSGLPSDRFSAERTGGSVSTLTIQRTQQEDSAVYLCASLSTSGLVNEQFFGPGTRLTVL.

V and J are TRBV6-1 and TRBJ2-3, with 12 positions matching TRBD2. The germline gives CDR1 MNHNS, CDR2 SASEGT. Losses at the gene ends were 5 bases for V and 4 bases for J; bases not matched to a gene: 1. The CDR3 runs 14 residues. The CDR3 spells CASSTSGGPDTQYF. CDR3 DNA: TGTGCCAGCAGTACTAGCGGGGGGCCAGATACGCAGTATTTT.

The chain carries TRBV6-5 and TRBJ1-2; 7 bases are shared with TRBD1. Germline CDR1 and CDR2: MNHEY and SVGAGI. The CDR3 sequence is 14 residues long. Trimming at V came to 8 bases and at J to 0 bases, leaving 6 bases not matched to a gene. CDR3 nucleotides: TGTGCCAGCCGGAGGACAGGTGCTAACTATGGCTACACCTTC. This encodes CASRRTGANYGYTF.